Each of the 2 T cell receptor beta chains below was sequenced from the same sample in a study of cytomegalovirus exposure and HLA in healthy donors. PCR involved 60 Vbeta and 13 Jbeta primers. Method: immunoSEQ multiplex PCR; TCRdb's copy keeps in-frame clones and lacks some. The top ten clones hold about 1.5% of a sample with around 170,000 clones, around 80% of them seen once. Sequencing was carried out using PBMCs. The receptors come from a man younger than 35 in good health and CMV-seronegative.

A remark on this clone: Other DNA sequences in this sample translate to the same CDR3. The rearrangement uses TRBV5-1 and TRBJ1-5; D uncertain. In germline, CDR1 is SGHRS, CDR2 YFSETQ. The V end was cut by 5 bases, the J end by 3 bases, with 9 bases between. The CDR3 is 13 amino acids. CDR3 residues: CASSLTVNQPQHF. CDR3 in DNA: TGCGCCAGCAGTTTGACGGTCAATCAGCCCCAGCATTTT. The full variable domain, in which reference TRBV5-1 and TRBJ1-5 provide the parts outside the CDR3, is KAGVTQTPRYLIKTRGQQVTLSCSPISGHRSVSWYQQTPGQGLQFLFEYFSETQRNKGNFPGRFSGRQFSNSRSEMNVSTLELGDSALYLCASSLTVNQPQHFGDGTRLSIL.

V gene TRBV11-2 combines with J gene TRBJ2-1; D unclear. The CDR3 has 14 amino acids. The ends were cut back, 0 bases at V and 3 bases at J, with 6 bases in the middle. CDR1 is SGHAT, CDR2 FQNNGV, per germline. CDR3 DNA: TGTGCCAGCAGCTTAGAACCTAACTACAATGAGCAGTTCTTC. Amino acid sequence: CASSLEPNYNEQFF.